This is a list of T cell receptor beta chains from one sample in a study of cytomegalovirus exposure and HLA in healthy donors. TCRdb's copy holds only in-frame clones and misses some; the assay was immunoSEQ multiplex PCR. The table has around 100,000 clones, roughly 82% seen once; the top ten hold nearly 3.5%. The sample taken for sequencing was PBMCs. Receptors originate from a man aged 25 to 45 in good health and CMV-seropositive. CDR3s include the opening cysteine and the closing phenylalanine or tryptophan. The order of the fields is D gene, CDR3 length, V gene, J gene, clone size, CDR3 DNA, CDR3 protein. The D gene is left open where the match is weak. Only part of the rows carry a size: once, few, many, or a class if the clone is expanded.

D gene: -
CDR3 length: 16
V gene: TRBV5-5
J gene: TRBJ2-3
clone size: -
CDR3 DNA: TGTGCCAGCAGCTCAAACCTACTAGGAGGCTCGGATACGCAGTATTTT
CDR3 protein: CASSSNLLGGSDTQYF

D gene: TRBD1
CDR3 length: 16
V gene: TRBV2
J gene: TRBJ1-1
clone size: -
CDR3 DNA: TGTGCCAGCAGCGCTCCCCGGGACAGGCCTGGCACTGAAGCTTTCTTT
CDR3 protein: CASSAPRDRPGTEAFF

D gene: TRBD1
CDR3 length: 13
V gene: TRBV6-1
J gene: TRBJ1-5
clone size: -
CDR3 DNA: TGTGCCAGCAGTGCATCAGGGGGTCAGCCCCAGCATTTT
CDR3 protein: CASSASGGQPQHF

D gene: -
CDR3 length: 18
V gene: TRBV7-2
J gene: TRBJ1-2
clone size: -
CDR3 DNA: TGTGCCAGCAGCTTAGTTCTTCAGGGCCAGGAGAAGCTCTATGGCTACACCTTC
CDR3 protein: CASSLVLQGQEKLYGYTF

D gene: -
CDR3 length: 13
V gene: TRBV6-5
J gene: TRBJ2-7
clone size: -
CDR3 DNA: TGTGCCAGCAGTGAAGCGTTCTCCTACGAGCAGTACTTC
CDR3 protein: CASSEAFSYEQYF

D gene: -
CDR3 length: 15
V gene: TRBV18
J gene: TRBJ1-2
clone size: -
CDR3 DNA: TGTGCCAGCTCACCACCGAACAGGGTGGGCTATGGCTACACCTTC
CDR3 protein: CASSPPNRVGYGYTF

D gene: -
CDR3 length: 15
V gene: TRBV10-3
J gene: TRBJ1-1
clone size: -
CDR3 DNA: TGTGCCATCAGTGGAAACCGGGACATCGACACTGAAGCTTTCTTT
CDR3 protein: CAISGNRDIDTEAFF

D gene: -
CDR3 length: 18
V gene: TRBV5-1
J gene: TRBJ2-6
clone size: -
CDR3 DNA: TGCGCCAGCAGCTTGGTCTCAGGGGCGAACTCTGGGGCCAACGTCCTGACTTTC
CDR3 protein: CASSLVSGANSGANVLTF

D gene: TRBD2
CDR3 length: 14
V gene: TRBV11-3
J gene: TRBJ2-1
clone size: -
CDR3 DNA: TGTGCCAGCAGCCCCGGGGAGGGTTACAATGAGCAGTTCTTC
CDR3 protein: CASSPGEGYNEQFF

D gene: -
CDR3 length: 16
V gene: TRBV7-8
J gene: TRBJ1-5
clone size: once
CDR3 DNA: TGTGCCAGCAGCCCCCTGTCAGGGCAGACCAATCAGCCCCAGCATTTT
CDR3 protein: CASSPLSGQTNQPQHF

D gene: -
CDR3 length: 13
V gene: TRBV7-9
J gene: TRBJ2-1
clone size: -
CDR3 DNA: TGTGCCAGCAGCTTACCCCTCTACAATGAGCAGTTCTTC
CDR3 protein: CASSLPLYNEQFF

D gene: -
CDR3 length: 14
V gene: TRBV6-5
J gene: TRBJ2-5
clone size: -
CDR3 DNA: TGTGCCAGCAGTTACTGGTCGGGGGAAGAGACCCAGTACTTC
CDR3 protein: CASSYWSGEETQYF

D gene: -
CDR3 length: 15
V gene: TRBV5-4
J gene: TRBJ2-1
clone size: -
CDR3 DNA: TGTGCCAGCAGCTTGGGGCTAGCCAGCCGTGGTGAGCAGTTCTTC
CDR3 protein: CASSLGLASRGEQFF

D gene: TRBD2
CDR3 length: 15
V gene: TRBV5-1
J gene: TRBJ2-1
clone size: -
CDR3 DNA: TGCGCCAGCAGCCCAACTAGCGCCTCCTACAATGAGCAGTTCTTC
CDR3 protein: CASSPTSASYNEQFF

D gene: TRBD1
CDR3 length: 12
V gene: TRBV5-6
J gene: TRBJ1-1
clone size: -
CDR3 DNA: TGTGCCAGCAGCTTGAGGGGGCTAGAAGCTTTCTTT
CDR3 protein: CASSLRGLEAFF

D gene: -
CDR3 length: 16
V gene: TRBV4-1
J gene: TRBJ2-1
clone size: -
CDR3 DNA: TGCGCCAGCAGCCAAGACGGTAGTGCGTCCTACAATGAGCAGTTCTTC
CDR3 protein: CASSQDGSASYNEQFF

D gene: -
CDR3 length: 11
V gene: TRBV7-9
J gene: TRBJ1-1
clone size: -
CDR3 DNA: TGTGCCAGCAGCCCAAACGGTGAAGCTTTCTTT
CDR3 protein: CASSPNGEAFF

D gene: -
CDR3 length: 14
V gene: TRBV15
J gene: TRBJ1-1
clone size: few
CDR3 DNA: TGTGCCACCAGCACATGGGGGGGGAACACTGAAGCTTTCTTT
CDR3 protein: CATSTWGGNTEAFF

D gene: -
CDR3 length: 14
V gene: TRBV28
J gene: TRBJ1-4
clone size: -
CDR3 DNA: TGTGCCAGCAGCCCGGGTGGGGGAGGTGAAAAACTGTTTTTT
CDR3 protein: CASSPGGGGEKLFF

D gene: -
CDR3 length: 15
V gene: TRBV4-2
J gene: TRBJ2-5
clone size: -
CDR3 DNA: TGTGCCAGCAGCCAAGAAAACGGGAGAAGGGAGACCCAGTACTTC
CDR3 protein: CASSQENGRRETQYF

D gene: -
CDR3 length: 12
V gene: TRBV6-5
J gene: TRBJ2-7
clone size: few
CDR3 DNA: TGTGCCAGCAGGGACACTATCTACGAGCAGTACTTC
CDR3 protein: CASRDTIYEQYF

D gene: -
CDR3 length: 10
V gene: TRBV11-2
J gene: TRBJ2-3
clone size: -
CDR3 DNA: TGTGCCAGCAGCCCCCCTGGGGCGTATTTT
CDR3 protein: CASSPPGAYF

D gene: TRBD2
CDR3 length: 14
V gene: TRBV5-1
J gene: TRBJ2-7
clone size: -
CDR3 DNA: TGCGCCAGCAGCTTGGGACTAGCGAGTTACGAGCAGTACTTC
CDR3 protein: CASSLGLASYEQYF

D gene: -
CDR3 length: 12
V gene: TRBV13
J gene: TRBJ2-3
clone size: -
CDR3 DNA: TGTGCCAGCAGCTTTCAGAGGGATACGCAGTATTTT
CDR3 protein: CASSFQRDTQYF

D gene: TRBD1
CDR3 length: 17
V gene: TRBV2
J gene: TRBJ1-6
clone size: -
CDR3 DNA: TGTGCCAGCAGGCCTCCCGTCGGACAGGGCCAGAATTCACCCCTCCACTTT
CDR3 protein: CASRPPVGQGQNSPLHF

D gene: -
CDR3 length: 13
V gene: TRBV30
J gene: TRBJ1-2
clone size: -
CDR3 DNA: TGTGCCTGGACCAGGGGCTCCTACTATGGCTACACCTTC
CDR3 protein: CAWTRGSYYGYTF

D gene: -
CDR3 length: 16
V gene: TRBV4-2
J gene: TRBJ2-4
clone size: -
CDR3 DNA: TGTGCCAGCAGCCAAGATGGGAGGGGGACTGTCGACATTCAGTACTTC
CDR3 protein: CASSQDGRGTVDIQYF

D gene: TRBD2
CDR3 length: 15
V gene: TRBV18
J gene: TRBJ2-7
clone size: few
CDR3 DNA: TGTGCCAGCTCACTTCCTAGCGGGAGGGCCCAGGAGCAGTACTTC
CDR3 protein: CASSLPSGRAQEQYF

D gene: TRBD1
CDR3 length: 17
V gene: TRBV19
J gene: TRBJ1-5
clone size: -
CDR3 DNA: TGTGCCAGTAGTATGCCCGGGACAGCCCTTAGCAATCAGCCCCAGCATTTT
CDR3 protein: CASSMPGTALSNQPQHF

D gene: -
CDR3 length: 12
V gene: TRBV10-2
J gene: TRBJ2-4
clone size: -
CDR3 DNA: TGCGCCAGCAGTGAGATATCGAACATTCAGTACTTC
CDR3 protein: CASSEISNIQYF

D gene: -
CDR3 length: 13
V gene: TRBV6-5
J gene: TRBJ1-1
clone size: -
CDR3 DNA: TGTGCCAGCAGATACAGGAGGAACACTGAAGCTTTCTTT
CDR3 protein: CASRYRRNTEAFF

D gene: -
CDR3 length: 14
V gene: TRBV29-1
J gene: TRBJ1-1
clone size: -
CDR3 DNA: TGCAGCGTTGGGGGCGTCAAAAAGGTCACTGAAGCTTTCTTT
CDR3 protein: CSVGGVKKVTEAFF

D gene: -
CDR3 length: 14
V gene: TRBV11-3
J gene: TRBJ1-5
clone size: -
CDR3 DNA: TGTGCCAGCAGCTTCGGGAATCTCAATCAGCCCCAGCATTTT
CDR3 protein: CASSFGNLNQPQHF

D gene: TRBD2
CDR3 length: 16
V gene: TRBV19
J gene: TRBJ2-1
clone size: -
CDR3 DNA: TGTGCCAGCCGACCGGGACTAGCGGGAGGGCCCAATGAGCAGTTCTTC
CDR3 protein: CASRPGLAGGPNEQFF

D gene: TRBD2
CDR3 length: 16
V gene: TRBV19
J gene: TRBJ2-1
clone size: -
CDR3 DNA: TGTGCCAGTAGTATAGATGGAGTAGCGGGAAAAAATGAGCAGTTCTTC
CDR3 protein: CASSIDGVAGKNEQFF

D gene: TRBD1
CDR3 length: 13
V gene: TRBV2
J gene: TRBJ1-2
clone size: once
CDR3 DNA: TGTGCCAGCAGAGTACAGGGGGCGGGTGGCTACACCTTC
CDR3 protein: CASRVQGAGGYTF

D gene: -
CDR3 length: 14
V gene: TRBV7-7
J gene: TRBJ2-5
clone size: once
CDR3 DNA: TGTGCCAGCACGCCAGGGCCGAGCCAAGAGACCCAGTACTTC
CDR3 protein: CASTPGPSQETQYF

D gene: -
CDR3 length: 13
V gene: TRBV18
J gene: TRBJ2-7
clone size: -
CDR3 DNA: TGTGCCAGCTCAGGACTACAAGACTACGAGCAGTACTTC
CDR3 protein: CASSGLQDYEQYF

D gene: TRBD2
CDR3 length: 16
V gene: TRBV9
J gene: TRBJ2-2
clone size: -
CDR3 DNA: TGTGCCAGCAGCGCCGATAGCGGGAGTTTCGCCGGGGAGCTGTTTTTT
CDR3 protein: CASSADSGSFAGELFF

D gene: -
CDR3 length: 14
V gene: TRBV5-1
J gene: TRBJ2-7
clone size: few
CDR3 DNA: TGCGCCAGCAGCTTGGAGGCGGGTACCTACGAGCAGTACTTC
CDR3 protein: CASSLEAGTYEQYF

D gene: -
CDR3 length: 13
V gene: TRBV5-4
J gene: TRBJ1-3
clone size: once
CDR3 DNA: TGTGCCAGCAGCTTGGCAGGGGAGTACACCATATATTTT
CDR3 protein: CASSLAGEYTIYF

D gene: -
CDR3 length: 14
V gene: TRBV29-1
J gene: TRBJ2-7
clone size: -
CDR3 DNA: TGCAGCGTTGAAGAGGGGGGGCGAATAGGCGAGCAGTACTTC
CDR3 protein: CSVEEGGRIGEQYF

D gene: -
CDR3 length: 17
V gene: TRBV27
J gene: TRBJ1-6
clone size: -
CDR3 DNA: TGTGCCAGCAGTTTAGGGGCAGGGGTCTCCTATAATTCACCCCTCCACTTT
CDR3 protein: CASSLGAGVSYNSPLHF

D gene: -
CDR3 length: 14
V gene: TRBV6-5
J gene: TRBJ2-7
clone size: -
CDR3 DNA: TGTGCCAGCAAGGGTAGCGGATATCCCTACGAGCAGTACTTC
CDR3 protein: CASKGSGYPYEQYF

D gene: TRBD2
CDR3 length: 15
V gene: TRBV5-5
J gene: TRBJ2-3
clone size: -
CDR3 DNA: TGTGCCAGCAGCTTTCCTAGCGGAGGCACAGATACGCAGTATTTT
CDR3 protein: CASSFPSGGTDTQYF

D gene: -
CDR3 length: 15
V gene: TRBV5-6
J gene: TRBJ1-6
clone size: -
CDR3 DNA: TGTGCCAGCAGCTTGATCGGAGGGAATAATTCACCCCTCCACTTT
CDR3 protein: CASSLIGGNNSPLHF

D gene: -
CDR3 length: 17
V gene: TRBV15
J gene: TRBJ1-1
clone size: few
CDR3 DNA: TGTGCCACCAGCGCCCGTCCCGTGGTCAGGGAAAGGACTGAAGCTTTCTTT
CDR3 protein: CATSARPVVRERTEAFF

D gene: TRBD1
CDR3 length: 14
V gene: TRBV28
J gene: TRBJ1-2
clone size: -
CDR3 DNA: TGTGCCAGCAGTATAAGGGGGCGTGACTATGGCTACACCTTC
CDR3 protein: CASSIRGRDYGYTF

D gene: TRBD2
CDR3 length: 16
V gene: TRBV11-3
J gene: TRBJ2-3
clone size: -
CDR3 DNA: TGTGCCAGCAGCCCCTTAGCGGGTACTAGCACAGATACGCAGTATTTT
CDR3 protein: CASSPLAGTSTDTQYF

D gene: TRBD1
CDR3 length: 15
V gene: TRBV12-5
J gene: TRBJ1-4
clone size: few
CDR3 DNA: TGTGCTAGTGGTTTTTTGGACAGGGCTAATGAAAAACTGTTTTTT
CDR3 protein: CASGFLDRANEKLFF

D gene: -
CDR3 length: 16
V gene: TRBV5-1
J gene: TRBJ2-1
clone size: -
CDR3 DNA: TGCGCCAGCAGCTCGCCTAGTGTCAGCTCCTACAATGAGCAGTTCTTC
CDR3 protein: CASSSPSVSSYNEQFF

D gene: TRBD1
CDR3 length: 14
V gene: TRBV30
J gene: TRBJ1-1
clone size: once
CDR3 DNA: TGTGCCTGGAAGGGACAGAAGATGAACACTGAAGCTTTCTTT
CDR3 protein: CAWKGQKMNTEAFF